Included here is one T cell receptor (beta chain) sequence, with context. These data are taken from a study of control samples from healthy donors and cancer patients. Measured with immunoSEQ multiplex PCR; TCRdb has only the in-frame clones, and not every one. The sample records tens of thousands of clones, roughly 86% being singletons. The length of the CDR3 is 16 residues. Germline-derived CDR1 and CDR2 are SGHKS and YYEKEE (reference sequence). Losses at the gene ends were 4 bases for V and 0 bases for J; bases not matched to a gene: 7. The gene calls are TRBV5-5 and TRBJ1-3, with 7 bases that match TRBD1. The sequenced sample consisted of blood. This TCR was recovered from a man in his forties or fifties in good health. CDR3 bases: TGTGCCAGCAGCCAGGACAGGTCGCACTCTGGAAACACCATATATTTT. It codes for CASSQDRSHSGNTIYF.